This is a list of T cell receptor beta chains from one sample in a study of lung T cells in sarcoidosis with Löfgren's syndrome. TCRdb itself ran the reads through MiXCR, one entry per CDR3 protein. The sample holds 58,000 or so distinct CDR3 sequences; 21% are singletons and the top ten take about 2%. The specimen sequenced was CD4+ T cells from PBMCs. Receptors were obtained from a human donor with sarcoidosis (Löfgren's syndrome or another form), or a control subject (not recorded which). Each CDR3 is given with its conserved first and last residue. D genes are given only for firm matches.

TRBV27	TRBJ1-1	NA	CASSLLPGMNTEAFF
TRBV3-1	TRBJ2-5	NA	CASSQALNRGTETQYF
TRBV28	TRBJ1-4	NA	CASSFDQGLGEKLFF
TRBV28	TRBJ2-1	TRBD2	CASSLVSGRYNNEQFF
TRBV28	TRBJ1-6	TRBD1	CASSLTGAGYNSPLHF
TRBV5-8	TRBJ1-2	NA	CASSSRGVAVGGYTF
TRBV3-1	TRBJ2-1	NA	CASSQRGGSDERFF
TRBV12-3/TRBV12-4	TRBJ2-1	NA	CASSLAGHNEQFF
TRBV18	TRBJ2-3	NA	CASSPLPGTSTDTQYF
TRBV18	TRBJ1-1	NA	CASSQLGDTEAFF
TRBV7-2	TRBJ2-7	NA	CASTVGLNYYEQYF
TRBV2	TRBJ1-2	NA	CASSVGYGYTF
TRBV27	TRBJ2-3	NA	CASSLGARVDTQYF
TRBV24-1	TRBJ2-2	NA	CATSGISGELFF
TRBV27	TRBJ2-1	TRBD1	CASSLLGQGAGEQFF
TRBV12-3/TRBV12-4	TRBJ1-1	NA	CASSWERTEAFF
TRBV28	TRBJ1-4	TRBD1	CASSRTGTEKLFF
TRBV20-1	TRBJ1-1	NA	CSAKLYPRVGDMNTEAFF
TRBV2	TRBJ1-2	TRBD1	CACRGTGLNGYTF
TRBV12-3/TRBV12-4	TRBJ1-1	NA	CASSSGNPNTEAFF
TRBV5-4	TRBJ2-2	NA	CASLEPNTGELFF
TRBV28	TRBJ2-5	TRBD1	CASSRQGASKETQYF
TRBV20-1	TRBJ2-1	TRBD2	CSARLAGGGNEQFF
TRBV20-1	TRBJ2-1	TRBD2	CSASRTSGSKSYNEQFF
TRBV6-5	TRBJ2-3	NA	CASSQLGAAAGTDTQYF
TRBV6-6	TRBJ2-5	NA	CASSYSGSETQYF
TRBV20-1	TRBJ2-1	TRBD2	CSAPSSGRSYNEQFF
TRBV2	TRBJ1-2	NA	CASSEMGLPNYGYTF
TRBV6-6	TRBJ1-2	NA	CASSYQGSQGYTF
TRBV6-1	TRBJ2-7	TRBD1	CAGRWTGTRYEQYF
TRBV7-8	TRBJ1-4	TRBD1	CASSLGTGKGVEKLFF
TRBV27	TRBJ2-7	TRBD2	CASSFYGLAGAGSYEQYF
TRBV7-2	TRBJ2-5	NA	CASSLVGETQYF
TRBV5-1	TRBJ1-6	NA	CASSSTGPQYNSPLHF
TRBV10-3	TRBJ1-3	NA	CAISDLSGNTIYF
TRBV20-1	TRBJ1-5	NA	CSASLGPANQPQHF
TRBV12-3/TRBV12-4	TRBJ1-6	NA	CASSLLSSPLHF
TRBV20-1	TRBJ2-3	NA	CSAIRPASTDTQYF
TRBV3-1	TRBJ1-6	NA	CASSQDSGKRNSPLHF
TRBV6-1	TRBJ2-1	TRBD2	CASSVREGLARFF
TRBV7-3	TRBJ2-1	NA	CASSLNNYNEQFF
TRBV7-9	TRBJ2-5	NA	CASSLPEGTQYF
TRBV6-1	TRBJ2-5	TRBD2	CASRAGTSQETQYF
TRBV6-1	TRBJ2-3	TRBD1	CASSSTSTGERAQYF
TRBV4-1	TRBJ2-7	NA	CASSQRVGKTYEQYF
TRBV7-9	TRBJ1-3	NA	CASSLGGNTIYF
TRBV2	TRBJ1-1	NA	CASSERGALIEAFF
TRBV11-2	TRBJ2-7	NA	CASSLSGREREQYF